This TCR beta chain was sequenced during a study of patients and donors after allogeneic stem cell transplantation (dated by TCRdb to about 2020). The method was RT-PCR. Instrument used: NextSeq 550. TCRdb trimmed public reads at Q25 via fastp, called clones via MiXCR and kept in-frame beta chains. Rows with a matching CDR3 protein are joined into one entry that keeps the most common DNA and genes. The sample includes approximately 160,000 distinct CDR3 sequences, with 24% observed a single time. More than 25% of the sample is in the top ten clones. There are a few counts of this clonotype. The clone's antigen remains unknown. No clone much larger than this one lies a single base away; base qualities are absent. Taken from cysteine to phenylalanine, the CDR3 has 12 residues. Of the read, only the CDR3 DNA is kept; its 36 bases are in frame from base 1. CDR1 and CDR2, per the germline V gene, are KGHDR and SFDVKD. The germline ends are 9 bases apart after V is trimmed by 4 bases and J by 7 bases.

The rearranged segments are TRBV24-1 and TRBJ1-1; tentative D gene TRBD1, with 5 bases matching. Sequences were obtained from blood, either unsorted or a sorted T cell fraction (not recorded which). The receptor's source is a human donor who was either an allogeneic HSCT recipient or a stem cell or donor lymphocyte infusion donor (not recorded which). It is not recorded whose cells these are; they may come from a transplant donor. Read as DNA, the sequence is TGTGCCACCAGTGAGGGTGGGGGTGAAGCTTTCTTT. This yields the protein CATSEGGGEAFF.